Below are 9 T cell receptor beta chains sequenced from a single sample in a study of blood T cell repertoires in COVID-19. The table came from immunoSEQ multiplex PCR; TCRdb's copy has only in-frame clones and leaves some out. The data hold about 130,000 clones, with 84% observed a single time. Material for sequencing was peripheral blood. These receptors were obtained from a human donor in a cohort sampled during active COVID-19.

J is TRBJ1-3 and V is TRBV19, with D perhaps TRBD1 (5 bases). This CDR3 spans 19 amino acids. The V end lost 9 bases, the J end lost 3 bases, and 30 bases lay between the germline ends. In germline, CDR1 is LNHDA, CDR2 SQIVND (reference sequence). The CDR3 nucleotides read TGTGCCAGCCTAAGGATAAGGGGCCCTGCTCTTGCTAGTGGAAACACCATATATTTT. Amino acid sequence: CASLRIRGPALASGNTIYF.

The rearrangement uses TRBV4-2 and TRBJ2-7; TRBD1 might be the D (5 bases). The CDR3 is 16 residues long. The germline gives CDR1 LGHNA, CDR2 YNFKEQ. V lost 4 bases, J lost 3 bases, and 19 bases lay in between. CDR3 DNA: TGTGCCAGCAGCCCCAATCGTAGGGGTGTAGGCTACGAGCAGTACTTC. Residues: CASSPNRRGVGYEQYF.

This chain uses TRBV5-4 with TRBJ2-1; tentative D call: TRBD2 (6 bases). CDR3 length: 13 amino acids. V was trimmed by 1 base and J by 5 bases, leaving 7 bases between them. The germline CDR1 and CDR2 sequences are SGHNT and YYREEE (reference sequence). This chain's CDR3 is CASSLTGDNEQFF. The CDR3 region has the DNA TGTGCCAGCAGCTTGACGGGGGACAATGAGCAGTTCTTC.

The genes are TRBV27 and TRBJ2-7, with TRBD2 as a possible D gene (5 bases). Trimming cost V 7 bases and J 0 bases, with 7 bases left between them. The germline V gene encodes CDR1 MNHEY and CDR2 SMNVEV (reference sequence). The CDR3 loop spans 12 amino acids. The CDR3 region is CASIGSSYEQYF. The CDR3 region has the DNA TGTGCCAGCATAGGGAGCTCCTACGAGCAGTACTTC.

The J gene is TRBJ1-1, the V gene TRBV7-6, with unresolved D. Trimming removed 6 bases from V and 4 bases from J, with 15 bases in between. This CDR3 has 14 amino acids. Germline-derived CDR1 and CDR2 are SGHVS and FNYEAQ. The CDR3 protein is CASRPDNEGTEAFF. The CDR3 coding sequence is TGTGCCAGCAGACCTGACAACGAGGGCACTGAAGCTTTCTTT.

The V call is TRBV6-2 or TRBV6-3, the J call TRBJ2-3; 12 nucleotides match TRBD1. This CDR3 spans 17 amino acids. Germline trimming cut 0 bases from V and 0 bases from J; bases unmatched to any gene: 1. From germline, CDR1 is MNHEY and CDR2 SVGEGT. The CDR3 protein is CASSYSGQGASTDTQYF. The DNA of the CDR3 is TGTGCCAGCAGTTACTCGGGACAGGGGGCAAGCACAGATACGCAGTATTTT.

The gene calls are TRBV18 and TRBJ2-7; 8 positions match TRBD2. Losses at the gene ends were 3 bases for V and 2 bases for J; bases not matched to a gene: 3. There are 14 residues in the CDR3. Germline CDR1 KGHSH, CDR2 LQKENI. CDR3 sequence reads: CASSPNSGTYEQYF. The CDR3 region has the DNA TGTGCCAGCTCACCGAATAGCGGGACCTACGAGCAGTACTTC.

This chain links TRBV3-1 (or the pseudogene TRBV3-2) with TRBJ1-4, with 12 nucleotides matching TRBD1. Per germline, CDR1 LGHDT and CDR2 YNNKEL (reference sequence). The J segment lost 0 bases and the V segment lost 4 bases, leaving 3 bases of the junction unmatched. This CDR3 contains 17 residues. Here the CDR3 DNA reads TGTGCCAGCAGCCCCGGGACAGGGGGCGCAACTAATGAAAAACTGTTTTTT. Encoded protein: CASSPGTGGATNEKLFF.

In its sample, this clone was seen a few times. The chain uses TRBV29-1 and TRBJ2-7; D possibly corresponds to TRBD1 (6 bases). CDR1 and CDR2 (germline): SQVTM, ANQGSEA. The CDR3 has 11 residues. Trimming removed 6 bases from V and 7 bases from J, with 13 bases in between. CDR3 amino acids: CSVRNRDEQYF. The CDR3 DNA is TGCAGCGTCCGAAACAGGGATGAGCAGTACTTC.